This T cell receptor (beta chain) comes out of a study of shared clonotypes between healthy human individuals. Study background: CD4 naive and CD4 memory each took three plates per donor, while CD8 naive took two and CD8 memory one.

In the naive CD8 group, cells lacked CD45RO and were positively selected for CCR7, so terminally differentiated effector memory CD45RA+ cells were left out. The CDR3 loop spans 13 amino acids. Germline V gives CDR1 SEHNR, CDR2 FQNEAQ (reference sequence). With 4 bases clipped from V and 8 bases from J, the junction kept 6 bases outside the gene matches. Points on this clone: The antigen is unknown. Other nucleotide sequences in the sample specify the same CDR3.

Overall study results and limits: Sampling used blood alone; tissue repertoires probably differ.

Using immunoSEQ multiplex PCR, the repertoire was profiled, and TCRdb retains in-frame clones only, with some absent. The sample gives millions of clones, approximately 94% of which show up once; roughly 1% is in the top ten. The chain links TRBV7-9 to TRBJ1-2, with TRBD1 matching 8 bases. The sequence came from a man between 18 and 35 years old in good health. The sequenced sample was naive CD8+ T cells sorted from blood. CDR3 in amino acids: CASSSDRETGYTF. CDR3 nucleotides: TGTGCCAGCAGCTCGGACAGGGAGACCGGCTACACCTTC.